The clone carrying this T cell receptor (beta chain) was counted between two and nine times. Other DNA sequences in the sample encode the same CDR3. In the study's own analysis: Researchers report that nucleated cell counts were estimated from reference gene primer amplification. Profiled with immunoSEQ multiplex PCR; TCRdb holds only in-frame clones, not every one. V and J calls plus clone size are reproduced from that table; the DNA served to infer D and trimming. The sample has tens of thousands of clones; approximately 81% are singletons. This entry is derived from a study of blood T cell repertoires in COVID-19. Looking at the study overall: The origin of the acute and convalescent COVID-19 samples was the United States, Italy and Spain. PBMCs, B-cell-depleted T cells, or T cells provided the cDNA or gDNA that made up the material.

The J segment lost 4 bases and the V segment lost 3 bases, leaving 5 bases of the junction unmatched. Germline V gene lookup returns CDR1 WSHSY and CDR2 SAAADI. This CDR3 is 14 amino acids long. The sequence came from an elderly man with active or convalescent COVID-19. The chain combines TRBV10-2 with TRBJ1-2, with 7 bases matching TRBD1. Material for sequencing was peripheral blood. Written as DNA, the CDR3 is TGCGCCAGCAGTGAAGAGGGGGCCAGCTATGGCTACACCTTC. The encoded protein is CASSEEGASYGYTF.